The T cell receptor beta chain under discussion was sequenced for a study of OX40 agonist ivuxolimab in advanced cancers. Study background: Males comprised 70% to 90% of the group, whose mean age was about 60 years (range 23 to 79). A history of anti-PD-1, anti-PD-L1 or anti-CTLA-4 therapy was acceptable, and roughly 40% had some. Study-wide findings and caveats: Fewer expanded clones were found on average in CD4+ than in CD8+ T cells. Those patients achieving a partial response at 0.1-3.0 mg/kg showed among the lowest clonal expansion.

About this clone: Its antigen remains unknown.

Method: immunoSEQ multiplex PCR; TCRdb's copy keeps in-frame clones and lacks some. The sample contains 77,000 or so clones, less than 95% of which appear only once. Specimen: CD4+ or CD8+ T cells sorted from blood, collected in a trial of the OX40 agonist ivuxolimab. The sequence derives from an adult with an advanced solid tumor such as melanoma, head and neck, liver or kidney cancer.

The CDR3 sequence: CASSRGDRGYTGELFF. CDR3 DNA sequence: TGTGCCAGTAGCAGGGGGGACAGGGGTTACACCGGGGAGCTGTTTTTT. This chain uses TRBV19 with TRBJ2-2; 10 nucleotides agree with TRBD1. The CDR3 consists of 16 residues. Trimming removed 6 bases from V and 3 bases from J; junction bases left unmatched: 7. Germline loops: CDR1 LNHDA, CDR2 SQIVND (reference sequence).